The 9 T cell receptor beta chains in this list originate from one sample, sequenced in a study of cytomegalovirus exposure and HLA in healthy donors. PCR was performed using 60 Vbeta and 13 Jbeta primers. Generated by immunoSEQ multiplex PCR, the TCRdb table keeps only in-frame clones and is missing some. The data contain about 140,000 clones, about 80% of them singletons. What was sequenced was PBMCs. The receptor source for this set is a male donor in good health and CMV-seropositive.

This rearrangement joins TRBV6-5 to TRBJ2-1; D gene ambiguous. This CDR3 is built from 11 residues. V lost 5 bases to trimming and J lost 9 bases, with 8 bases between them. Germline CDR1 reads MNHEY; CDR2 reads SVGAGI. The CDR3 nucleotides are TGTGCCAGCAGTACCCTGCGTGAGCAGTTCTTC. This codes for CASSTLREQFF.

This clone appeared once. Other DNA sequences in the sample encode the same CDR3. V and J are TRBV7-2 and TRBJ2-7; TRBD2 matches 10 bases. CDR3 size: 15 residues. V was clipped by 1 base and J by 0 bases; unmatched bases: 0. Germline assignment: CDR1 SGHTA and CDR2 FQGNSA. The CDR3 DNA follows: TGTGCCAGCAGCTTAGGGACTAGCGGCTCCTACGAGCAGTACTTC. Amino acids: CASSLGTSGSYEQYF.

The CDR3 sequence is CASGNRGPVDTQYF. The CDR3 nucleotides read TGTGCCAGCGGAAACAGGGGGCCGGTAGATACGCAGTATTTT. This chain uses TRBV25-1 with TRBJ2-3, with 9 bases lining up with TRBD1. The CDR3 contains 14 residues. Germline V gene data show CDR1 as MGHDK and CDR2 as SYGVNS. The ends lost 8 bases at V and 5 bases at J; junction bases unmatched: 8.

This rearrangement joins TRBV18 to TRBJ1-2; perhaps TRBD1 as D (5 bases). CDR1 and CDR2 (germline): KGHSH, LQKENI. The CDR3 spans 13 residues. V was shortened by 3 bases and J by 4 bases, with 9 bases between the two germline ends. The CDR3 nucleotides read TGTGCCAGCTCACCGGACAAGAGCTATGGCTACACCTTC. Residues: CASSPDKSYGYTF. The full variable domain, completed using reference TRBV18 and TRBJ1-2, is NAGVMQNPRHLVRRRGQEARLRCSPMKGHSHVYWYRQLPEEGLKFMVYLQKENIIDESGMPKERFSAEFPKEGPSILRIQQVVRGDSAAYFCASSPDKSYGYTFGSGTRLTVV.

The J gene is TRBJ2-3, the V gene TRBV7-3; weak D call: TRBD1 (5 bases). The CDR3 loop spans 15 amino acids. CDR1 and CDR2 from the germline V gene are SGHTA and FQGTGA. V lost 5 bases and J lost 3, with 15 bases in between. CDR3 sequence reads: CASSVQGSETDTQYF. The DNA for the CDR3 is TGTGCCAGCAGCGTCCAGGGTTCGGAGACAGATACGCAGTATTTT.

The chain has TRBV15 and TRBJ1-6, with TRBD1 as a possible D gene (5 bases). CDR3 length equals 16 residues. Germline V gives CDR1 LNHNV, CDR2 YYDKDF (reference sequence). V was pared by 5 bases and J by 5 bases, with 16 bases between. The CDR3 region is CATSSRGNSHNSPLHF. The DNA for the CDR3 is TGTGCCACCAGCTCCCGGGGGAACAGCCATAATTCACCCCTCCACTTT.

The chain carries TRBV19 and TRBJ2-1; 8 bases are shared with TRBD2. Trimming cost V 7 bases and J 6 bases; bases outside gene matches: 11. This CDR3 has 15 amino acids. CDR1 is LNHDA and CDR2 is SQIVND in the germline V gene (reference sequence). CDR3 nucleotide sequence: TGTGCCAGTATCCCACGGGAGGGCCGCGGCAATGAGCAGTTCTTC. Its translation is CASIPREGRGNEQFF.

The chain recombines TRBV19 with TRBJ2-1; 11 positions agree with TRBD2. Trimming took 1 base from V and 4 from J; bases not matched to a gene: 3. This CDR3 contains 16 residues. From germline, CDR1 is LNHDA and CDR2 SQIVND (reference sequence). The chain's CDR3 is CASSIASGGIYNEQFF. CDR3 nucleotides: TGTGCCAGTAGTATAGCTAGCGGGGGGATTTACAATGAGCAGTTCTTC. Complete variable domain (other parts from reference TRBV19 and TRBJ2-1): DGGITQSPKYLFRKEGQNVTLSCEQNLNHDAMYWYRQDPGQGLRLIYYSQIVNDFQKGDIAEGYSVSREKKESFPLTVTSAQKNPTAFYLCASSIASGGIYNEQFFGPGTRLTVL.

This chain connects TRBV29-1 to TRBJ1-2; D ambiguous. The V and J ends lost 3 bases and 0 bases respectively, with 11 bases between them. Germline values: CDR1 SQVTM, CDR2 ANQGSEA. The CDR3 is 14 amino acids. The CDR3 nucleotides read TGCAGCGTTGATGTGGGAGATCCTAACTATGGCTACACCTTC. The encoded protein is CSVDVGDPNYGYTF.